These 24 T cell receptor beta chains share one sample of origin, sequenced in a study of shared clonotypes between healthy human individuals. Naive CD8 cells comprised CD45RO-negative, CCR7-positively selected cells, excluding terminally differentiated effector memory CD45RA+ cells. TCRdb keeps only in-frame clones here, not all; method: immunoSEQ multiplex PCR. Here the sample spans hundreds of thousands of clones, approximately 96% being singletons. Specimen: naive CD8+ T cells sorted from blood. These receptors were obtained from a woman in her 30s in good health.

The chain combines TRBV27 with TRBJ2-5, with D possibly matching TRBD2 (5 bases). The end of the DNA aligns better with TRBJ2-7, so the J call may be wrong. The CDR3 covers 13 residues. Germline assignment: CDR1 MNHEY and CDR2 SMNVEV (reference sequence). The chain's CDR3 is CASGLSSRNEQYF. The CDR3 DNA follows: TGTGCCAGCGGGCTGTCTAGCCGAAACGAGCAGTACTTC.

The chain recombines TRBV6-5 with TRBJ1-1, with a possible D match to TRBD1 (5 bases). CDR1 and CDR2 (germline): MNHEY, SVGAGI. This CDR3 has 15 amino acids. V was clipped by 2 bases and J by 1 base, with 11 bases between them. The CDR3 sequence: CASSYEGRPNTEAFF. The CDR3 DNA reads as TGTGCCAGCAGTTACGAGGGACGGCCGAACACTGAAGCTTTCTTT.

This CDR3 is CASSYRVGRSSSNQPQHF. CDR3 coding DNA: TGTGCCAGCAGTTACAGGGTGGGGAGGAGTAGTAGCAATCAGCCCCAGCATTTT. V usage is TRBV28 and J usage is TRBJ1-5, with D possibly being TRBD1 (6 bases). The length of the CDR3 is 18 residues. Trimming shortened V by 4 bases and J by 0 bases, and 19 bases separated the two germline ends. Germline V gene lookup returns CDR1 MDHEN and CDR2 SYDVKM. Together with reference TRBV28 and TRBJ1-5, the CDR3 gives the full variable domain: DVKVTQSSRYLVKRTGEKVFLECVQDMDHENMFWYRQDPGLGLRLIYFSYDVKMKEKGDIPEGYSVSREKKERFSLILESASTNQTSMYLCASSYRVGRSSSNQPQHFGDGTRLSIL.

In its sample, this clone was seen a few times. V and J are TRBV29-1 and TRBJ1-2; 7 bases map to TRBD1. Germline V gives CDR1 SQVTM, CDR2 ANQGSEA. CDR3 length equals 16 residues. Trimming removed 5 bases from V and 7 bases from J; junction bases left unmatched: 19. DNA for the CDR3: TGCAGCGTTAAAAGCTTTCTTGGGGATAACAGGGGTGGCTACACCTTC. This translates into CSVKSFLGDNRGGYTF.

The V call is TRBV5-8, the J call TRBJ2-7; D might be TRBD2 (6 bases). The CDR3 totals 15 residues. CDR1 SGHTS and CDR2 YDEGEE come from the germline V gene. V dropped 4 bases and J dropped 0 bases, with 14 bases sitting between them. The CDR3 loop is CASSPQEGISYEQYF. DNA for the CDR3: TGTGCCAGCAGCCCCCAGGAGGGGATCTCCTACGAGCAGTACTTC.

The chain couples TRBV7-9 to TRBJ1-2; D call uncertain. Germline assignment: CDR1 SEHNR and CDR2 FQNEAQ (reference sequence). V dropped 4 bases and J dropped 0 bases, with 21 bases sitting between them. The CDR3 length is 18 residues. The CDR3 sequence is CASSSTRVNLHTNYGYTF. DNA for the CDR3: TGTGCCAGCAGCTCAACCCGGGTCAACCTACATACTAACTATGGCTACACCTTC.

Details on this clone: One end of the junction varies from germline; a read error may be responsible. This chain uses TRBV27 with TRBJ2-1, with TRBD2 matching over 8 bases. This CDR3 spans 16 amino acids. Per the germline V gene, CDR1 is MNHEY and CDR2 is SMNVEV (reference sequence). The CDR3 bases are TGTGCCAGCAGTCTATCCGGGACTAGTACTTACAATGAGCAGTTCTTC. Translation gives CASSLSGTSTYNEQFF.

V gene TRBV19 combines with J gene TRBJ1-2; tentative D call: TRBD1 (6 bases). The CDR3 loop spans 15 amino acids. The germline gives CDR1 LNHDA, CDR2 SQIVND (reference sequence). V dropped 1 base and J dropped 4 bases, with 13 bases sitting between them. CDR3 DNA sequence: TGTGCCAGTAGTATAGGACCGGGACAAGCCTATGGCTACACCTTC. Protein product: CASSIGPGQAYGYTF.

The chain employs TRBV27 and TRBJ2-1; 8 bases map to TRBD2. Looked up from germline, CDR1 is MNHEY and CDR2 is SMNVEV (reference sequence). V gave up 5 bases and J gave up 7 bases; unmatched junction bases: 10. The CDR3 has 15 amino acids. The CDR3: CASSPLAEIGNEQFF. The CDR3 DNA reads as TGTGCCAGCAGTCCACTAGCGGAAATAGGTAATGAGCAGTTCTTC.

J is TRBJ2-1 and V is TRBV5-1; D possibly corresponds to TRBD2 (6 bases). This CDR3 spans 14 amino acids. V lost 3 bases, J lost 8 bases, and 15 bases lay in between. CDR1 SGHRS and CDR2 YFSETQ come from the germline V gene. This CDR3 reads CASSSGLGDDEQFF. CDR3 in DNA: TGCGCCAGCAGCTCGGGACTGGGCGACGATGAGCAGTTCTTC.

The J gene is TRBJ2-3, the V gene TRBV2; tentative D call: TRBD2 (6 bases). V lost 11 bases and J 2 bases, leaving 17 bases between the germline ends. This CDR3 contains 14 residues. The germline CDR1 and CDR2 sequences are SNHLY and FYNNEI. The CDR3 nucleotides read TGTGCCTCCCGGGACTCCCTAAACACAGATACGCAGTATTTT. Translation: CASRDSLNTDTQYF.

Regarding this clone: The junction departs from germline at one end; a sequencing error may be responsible. This rearrangement joins TRBV25-1 to TRBJ2-3; D gene uncertain. CDR1 and CDR2 from the germline V gene are MGHDK and SYGVNS. There are 12 residues in the CDR3. Here the CDR3 DNA reads TGTGCCAGCAGTGACGACGGCTCTGAGAAGAATTTT. This sequence encodes CASSDDGSEKNF.

The CDR3 loop reads CSASRKAEAFF. The CDR3 region has the DNA TGCAGTGCTAGTAGGAAAGCTGAAGCTTTCTTT. The chain joins TRBV20-1 to TRBJ1-1, with D hard to call. Trimming left V 3 bases short and J 6 bases short, with 8 bases between. The CDR3 covers 11 residues. The V gene's germline CDR1 is DFQATT and CDR2 SNEGSKA (reference sequence).

The V gene is TRBV28, the J gene TRBJ2-1; 9 nucleotides match TRBD2. Germline V lookup: CDR1 MDHEN, CDR2 SYDVKM. The ends lost 4 bases at V and 6 bases at J; junction bases unmatched: 7. The CDR3 covers 15 residues. In DNA form, the CDR3 reads TGTGCCAGCAGTTCCCCCGGGACTAGCAGCAATGAGCAGTTCTTC. It specifies CASSSPGTSSNEQFF.

The genes are TRBV27 and TRBJ1-5; 10 nucleotides line up with TRBD1. This CDR3 spans 14 amino acids. The V segment lost 5 bases and the J segment 9 bases; nucleotides outside the gene matches: 7. Germline CDR1 and CDR2: MNHEY and SMNVEV (reference sequence). CDR3 in amino acids: CASSPRQGALPQHF. The CDR3 coding sequence is TGTGCCAGCAGTCCCCGACAGGGGGCGTTGCCCCAGCATTTT.

The J gene is TRBJ1-1, the V gene TRBV5-1; D is perhaps TRBD1 (5 bases). CDR3 size: 13 residues. Germline lookup yields CDR1 SGHRS and CDR2 YFSETQ. Trimming removed 4 bases from V and 1 base from J, with 8 bases in between. CDR3 nucleotides: TGCGCCAGCAGCCCGGGGGGGAACACTGAAGCTTTCTTT. Translation gives CASSPGGNTEAFF.

V gene TRBV6-5 combines with J gene TRBJ2-1; 7 positions match TRBD1. Germline V gene sequence: CDR1 MNHEY, CDR2 SVGAGI. The CDR3 loop spans 15 amino acids. Trimming at V came to 5 bases and at J to 4 bases, leaving 8 bases not matched to a gene. The CDR3 sequence: CASSLSPGQYNEQFF. CDR3 DNA sequence: TGTGCCAGCAGTCTTTCCCCGGGACAGTACAATGAGCAGTTCTTC.

The chain has TRBV5-6 and TRBJ2-7; D possibly corresponds to TRBD2 (5 bases). This CDR3 region has 13 residues. Trimming stripped 3 bases from V and 0 bases from J, with 7 bases between. CDR1 is SGHDT and CDR2 is YYEEEE in the germline V gene. The CDR3 DNA is TGTGCCAGCAGCTGGGGAGCCTCCTACGAGCAGTACTTC. This encodes CASSWGASYEQYF.

The chain combines TRBV19 with TRBJ1-5; tentatively, D is TRBD1 (5 bases). The V gene's germline CDR1 is LNHDA and CDR2 SQIVND (reference sequence). There are 16 residues in the CDR3. V was pared by 9 bases and J by 0 bases, with 18 bases between. CDR3 sequence reads: CASAFLGPNSNQPQHF. Here the CDR3 DNA reads TGTGCCAGCGCTTTCCTGGGACCAAATAGCAATCAGCCCCAGCATTTT. Combining the CDR3 with reference TRBV19 and TRBJ1-5 gives the whole variable domain DGGITQSPKYLFRKEGQNVTLSCEQNLNHDAMYWYRQDPGQGLRLIYYSQIVNDFQKGDIAEGYSVSREKKESFPLTVTSAQKNPTAFYLCASAFLGPNSNQPQHFGDGTRLSIL.

This chain joins TRBV27 and TRBJ1-3; D is ambiguous. The V end was cut by 9 bases, the J end by 4 bases, with 19 bases between. The CDR3 spans 15 residues. The germline CDR1 and CDR2 sequences are MNHEY and SMNVEV (reference sequence). The chain's CDR3 is CARAGRDGLGNTIYF. The CDR3 DNA reads as TGTGCCAGGGCGGGGAGGGATGGGCTAGGAAACACCATATATTTT.

The CDR3 loop reads CASSSGTSGSRETQYF. CDR3 nucleotides: TGTGCCAGCAGCTCCGGGACTAGCGGGAGCCGAGAGACCCAGTACTTC. The chain has TRBV28 and TRBJ2-5, with 14 bases matching TRBD2. Per germline, CDR1 MDHEN and CDR2 SYDVKM. J lost 4 bases, V lost 6 bases, and 7 bases had no gene match. The CDR3 covers 16 residues.

This chain connects TRBV7-9 to TRBJ2-1; 8 bases match TRBD2. CDR1 is SEHNR and CDR2 is FQNEAQ in the germline V gene (reference sequence). J lost 5 bases, V lost 5 bases, and 11 bases had no gene match. The CDR3 spans 16 residues. This CDR3 reads CASSVFGASGHNEQFF. In DNA, the CDR3 is TGTGCCAGCAGCGTCTTCGGGGCTAGCGGGCACAATGAGCAGTTCTTC.

The J gene is TRBJ2-1, the V gene TRBV7-3; the D gene is possibly TRBD2 (6 bases). Deletions cut 3 bases from V and 8 bases from J, with 17 bases between. The CDR3 loop spans 15 amino acids. The V gene's germline CDR1 is SGHTA and CDR2 FQGTGA. This chain's CDR3 is CASSFATGDVDEQFF. CDR3 DNA sequence: TGTGCCAGCAGCTTCGCCACGGGAGATGTTGATGAGCAGTTCTTC.

This clone was picked up one time. CDR3 sequence (DNA): TGTGCCAGCAGCTCGCCACGGGACAGGGGTGAAAAACTGTTTTTT. This sequence encodes CASSSPRDRGEKLFF. The rearrangement links TRBV7-9 to TRBJ1-4; TRBD1 agrees at 10 bases. CDR3 length equals 15 residues. V was clipped by 4 bases and J by 7 bases; unmatched bases: 6. CDR1 and CDR2 (germline): SEHNR, FQNEAQ (reference sequence).